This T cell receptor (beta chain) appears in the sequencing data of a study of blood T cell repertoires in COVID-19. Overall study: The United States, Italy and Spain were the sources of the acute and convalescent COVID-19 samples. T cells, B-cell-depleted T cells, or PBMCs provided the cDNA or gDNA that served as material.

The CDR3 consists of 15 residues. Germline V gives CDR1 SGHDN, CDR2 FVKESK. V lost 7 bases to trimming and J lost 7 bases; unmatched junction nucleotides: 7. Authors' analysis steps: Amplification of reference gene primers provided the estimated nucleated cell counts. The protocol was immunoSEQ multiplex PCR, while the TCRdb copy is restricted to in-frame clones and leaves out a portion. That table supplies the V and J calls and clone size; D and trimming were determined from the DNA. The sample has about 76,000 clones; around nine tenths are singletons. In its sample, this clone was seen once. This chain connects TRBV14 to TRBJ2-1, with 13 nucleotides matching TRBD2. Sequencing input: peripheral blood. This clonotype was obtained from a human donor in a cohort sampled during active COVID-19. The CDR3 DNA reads TGTGCCAGCACGACCACTAGCGGGGGGGTGAATGAGCAGTTCTTC. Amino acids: CASTTTSGGVNEQFF.